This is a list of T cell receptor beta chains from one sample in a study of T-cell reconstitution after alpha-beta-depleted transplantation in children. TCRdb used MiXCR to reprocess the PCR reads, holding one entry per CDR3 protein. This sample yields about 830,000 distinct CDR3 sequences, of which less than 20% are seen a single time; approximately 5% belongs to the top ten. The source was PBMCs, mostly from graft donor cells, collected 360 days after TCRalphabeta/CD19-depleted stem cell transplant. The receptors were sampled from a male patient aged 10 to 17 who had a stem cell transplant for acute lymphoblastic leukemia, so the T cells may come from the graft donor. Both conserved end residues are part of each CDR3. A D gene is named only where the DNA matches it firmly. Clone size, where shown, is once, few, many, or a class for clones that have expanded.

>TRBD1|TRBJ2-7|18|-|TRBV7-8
TGTGCCAGCAGCTTAGACCTGATTTTACGGGACAGGGACTACGAGCAGTACTTC
CASSLDLILRDRDYEQYF
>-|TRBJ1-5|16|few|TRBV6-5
TGTGCCAGCAGTTATACCAGGGACTCGTGGTATCAGCCCCAGCATTTT
CASSYTRDSWYQPQHF
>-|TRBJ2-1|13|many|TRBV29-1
TGCAGCGTTGAATCCACTTGGGTGGGTGAGCAGTTCTTC
CSVESTWVGEQFF
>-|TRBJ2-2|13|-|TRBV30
TGTGCCTGGAGCACCCTCGGAACCGGGGAGCTGTTTTTT
CAWSTLGTGELFF
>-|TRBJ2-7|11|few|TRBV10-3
TGTGCCACAGCCCTTGCCTACGAGCAGTACTTC
CATALAYEQYF
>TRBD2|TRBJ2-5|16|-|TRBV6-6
TGTGCCAGCAGTGACTATGCGGGAGGCGGGGTGGGGACCCAGTACTTC
CASSDYAGGGVGTQYF
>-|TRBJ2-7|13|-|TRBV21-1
TGTGCCAGCAGCAAAATGGTTACCTACGAGCAGTACTTC
CASSKMVTYEQYF
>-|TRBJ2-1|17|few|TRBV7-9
TGTGCCAGCAGCTTAGAGAGGTGGAATAGCGGAAACGATGAGCAGTTCTTC
CASSLERWNSGNDEQFF
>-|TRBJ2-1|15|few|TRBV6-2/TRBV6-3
TGTGCCAGCAGTTACGTTCGGCTAGCGAAGAATGAGCAGTTCTTC
CASSYVRLAKNEQFF
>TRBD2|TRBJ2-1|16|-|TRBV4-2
TGTGCCAGCAGCCCGAACCCGTCGGGGGGAGGGAATGAGCAGTTCTTC
CASSPNPSGGGNEQFF
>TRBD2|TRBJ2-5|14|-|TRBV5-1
TGCGCCAGCAGCTTGTGGCCCGGGAGGGAGCCCCAGTACTTC
CASSLWPGREPQYF
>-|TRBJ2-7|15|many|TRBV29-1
TGCAGCGTGGGCATAAGGGGAAAGGGTCCCTACGAGCAGTACTTC
CSVGIRGKGPYEQYF
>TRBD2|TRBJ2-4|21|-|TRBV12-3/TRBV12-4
TGTGCCAGCAGTTTAGCCCCGACAGAAACTCTAGCGGGATTCGCCAAAAACATTCAGTACTTC
CASSLAPTETLAGFAKNIQYF
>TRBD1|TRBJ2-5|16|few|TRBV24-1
TGTGCCACCAGTGATCTACCGGGACAGGGATGGGAGACCCAGTACTTC
CATSDLPGQGWETQYF
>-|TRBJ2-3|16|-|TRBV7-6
TGTGCCAGCAGCCCTCTAGCGCACTCTAGCACAGATACGCAGTATTTT
CASSPLAHSSTDTQYF
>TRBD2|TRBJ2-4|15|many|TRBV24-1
TGTGCCACCAGTGATCGTAGCGGGGCCAAAAACATTCAGTACTTC
CATSDRSGAKNIQYF
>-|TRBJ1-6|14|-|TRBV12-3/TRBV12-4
TGTGCCAGCAGTTTGGACAGATATAATTCACCCCTCCACTTT
CASSLDRYNSPLHF
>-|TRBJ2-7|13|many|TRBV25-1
TGTGCCAGCAGTGCCCAGGACTTCTACGAGCAGTACTTC
CASSAQDFYEQYF
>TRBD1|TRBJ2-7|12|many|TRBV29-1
TGCAGCGTGGGGACAGGGACTTACGAGCAGTACTTC
CSVGTGTYEQYF
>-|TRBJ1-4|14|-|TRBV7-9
TGTGCCAGCAGCTTAGAGCTAAACGGTGAAAAACTGTTTTTT
CASSLELNGEKLFF
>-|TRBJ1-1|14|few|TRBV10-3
TGTGCCATCAGGGCAGACAGGTCGAACACTGAAGCTTTCTTT
CAIRADRSNTEAFF
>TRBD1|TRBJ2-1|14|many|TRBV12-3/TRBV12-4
TGTGCCAGCAGTTTAGCGCCCCAGGGGGCTGAGCAGTTCTTC
CASSLAPQGAEQFF
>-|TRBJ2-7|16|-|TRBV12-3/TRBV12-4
TGTGCCAGCAGGACCCTCAGGGGATATCGTTTCCACGAGCAGTACTTC
CASRTLRGYRFHEQYF
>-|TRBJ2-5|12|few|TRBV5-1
TGCGCCAGCAGCTTGGCCGTGGTTCCCCAGTACTTC
CASSLAVVPQYF
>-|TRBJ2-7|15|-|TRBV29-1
TGCAGCGTCACCTTCGGGCAGGTCACCCCCTATTTGCAGTACTTC
CSVTFGQVTPYLQYF
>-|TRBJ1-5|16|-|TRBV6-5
TGTGCCAGCAGTTCCGGGGGACACTATAGCAATCAGCCCCAGCATTTT
CASSSGGHYSNQPQHF
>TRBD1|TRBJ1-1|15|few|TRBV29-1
TGCAGCGTTGAAGATTGGACAGGGGAAGTCACTGAAGCTTTCTTT
CSVEDWTGEVTEAFF
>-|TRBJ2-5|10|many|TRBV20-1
TGCAGTGCTAGAGAAGAGACCCAGTACTTC
CSAREETQYF
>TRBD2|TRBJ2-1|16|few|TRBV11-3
TGTGCCAGCAGCTACGAGGCACTAGCGGGACACAATGAGCAGTTCTTC
CASSYEALAGHNEQFF
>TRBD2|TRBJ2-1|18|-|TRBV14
TGTGCCAGCAGCAGATACCTTCTCGGGAGGGCCGGTAACAATGAGCAGTTCTTC
CASSRYLLGRAGNNEQFF
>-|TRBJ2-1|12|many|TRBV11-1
TGTGCCAGCAGCTTGTCGTCTAATGAGCAGTTCTTC
CASSLSSNEQFF
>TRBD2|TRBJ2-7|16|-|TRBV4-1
TGCGCCAGCAGCCAAGCTGCAGCGGGGTCCCCTAGGGAGCAGTACTTC
CASSQAAAGSPREQYF
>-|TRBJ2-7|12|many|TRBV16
TGTGCCAGCAGCCAATCGAGAGGCGAGCAGTACTTC
CASSQSRGEQYF
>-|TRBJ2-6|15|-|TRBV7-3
TGTGCCAGCAGCTCAAACAGGTCCGGGGCCAACGTCCTGACTTTC
CASSSNRSGANVLTF
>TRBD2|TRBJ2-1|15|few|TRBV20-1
TGCAGTGCTAGAGATAAGCGGGGGGACCACAATGAGCAGTTCTTC
CSARDKRGDHNEQFF
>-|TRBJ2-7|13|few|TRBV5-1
TGCGCCAGCAGCTCAGACGGACACTACGAGCAGTACTTC
CASSSDGHYEQYF
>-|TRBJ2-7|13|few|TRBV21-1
TGTGCCAGCAGCAAAGTCCAGCGCTACGAGCAGTACTTC
CASSKVQRYEQYF
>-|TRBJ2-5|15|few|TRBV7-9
TGTGCCAGCAGCCCTATCGGCACAGGGGGGGTGACCCAGTACTTC
CASSPIGTGGVTQYF
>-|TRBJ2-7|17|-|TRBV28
TGTGCCAGCAGTCCACCCTCCGCGAGGACTACTCACATGGAGCAGTACTTC
CASSPPSARTTHMEQYF
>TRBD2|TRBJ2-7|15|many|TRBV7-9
TGTGCCAGCAGCTTAGGACTAGCGGGAGGGGGCGAGCAGTACTTC
CASSLGLAGGGEQYF
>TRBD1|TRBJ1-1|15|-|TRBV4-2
TGTGCCAGCAGCCAAGCCGACAGGGTCGACACTGAAGCTTTCTTT
CASSQADRVDTEAFF
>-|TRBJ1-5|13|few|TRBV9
TGTGCCAGCAGCGTAGAGGACAATCAGCCCCAGCATTTT
CASSVEDNQPQHF
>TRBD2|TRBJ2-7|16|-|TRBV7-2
TGTGCCAGCAGCTACCGGACTAGCGGGAGGGCCTACGAGCAGTACTTC
CASSYRTSGRAYEQYF
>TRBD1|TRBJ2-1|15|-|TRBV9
TGTGCCAGCAGCCTAGGGGGCCTGTCACTCAATGAGCAGTTCTTC
CASSLGGLSLNEQFF
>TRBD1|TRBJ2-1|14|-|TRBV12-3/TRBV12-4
TGTGCCAGTTCGACAGGGGACGTCTACAATGAGCAGTTCTTC
CASSTGDVYNEQFF
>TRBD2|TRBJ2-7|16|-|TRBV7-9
TGTGCCAGCAGCTACTTAGCGGGATCCTCTTGGCACGAGCAGTACTTC
CASSYLAGSSWHEQYF
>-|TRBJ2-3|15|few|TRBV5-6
TGTGCCAGCAGCTTGGGAAGGGTCTGGACAGATACGCAGTATTTT
CASSLGRVWTDTQYF
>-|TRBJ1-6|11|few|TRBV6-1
TGTGCCAGCAGTGAGGATTCACCCCTCCACTTT
CASSEDSPLHF
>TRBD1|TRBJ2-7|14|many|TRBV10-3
TGTGCCATCAGTGCGGGGACAGGGGGGTACGAGCAGTACTTC
CAISAGTGGYEQYF
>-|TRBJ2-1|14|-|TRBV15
TGTGCCACCCGAACTTACGGGCCATACAATGAGCAGTTCTTC
CATRTYGPYNEQFF
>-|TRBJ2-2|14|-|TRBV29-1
TGCAGCGTCCCCCAACAGGGCAGCCCCGGGGAGCTGTTTTTT
CSVPQQGSPGELFF
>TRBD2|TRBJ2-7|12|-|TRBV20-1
TGCAGTGCTAGGGCTTTGGGGGGGGAGCAGTACTTC
CSARALGGEQYF